This T cell receptor (beta chain) was profiled in a study of PD-L1 blockade in urothelial cancer. Broader study findings: Tumor-associated TCR clones expanded more in blood at 3 weeks in patients with durable benefit.

The ends were cut back, 4 bases at V and 2 bases at J, with 21 bases in the middle. This CDR3 has 17 amino acids. Germline-derived CDR1 and CDR2 are MDHEN and SYDVKM. Time point given: pretreatment peripheral blood. Details on this clone: Antigen specificity is unknown.

Libraries were prepared by immunoSEQ multiplex PCR; TCRdb keeps only in-frame clonotypes and omits some of them. The top ten clones hold around 4.8% of a sample with about 74,000 clones, approximately 87% of them seen once. The chain couples TRBV28 to TRBJ2-7; D not resolved. This specimen was PBMCs, taken around atezolizumab (anti-PD-L1) treatment. This TCR came from a man aged 65 to 85 with urothelial cancer. The CDR3 DNA follows: TGTGCCAGCAGTTCACCCACCCTCCGCAGCGTCGCCTACGAGCAGTACTTC. Residues: CASSSPTLRSVAYEQYF.